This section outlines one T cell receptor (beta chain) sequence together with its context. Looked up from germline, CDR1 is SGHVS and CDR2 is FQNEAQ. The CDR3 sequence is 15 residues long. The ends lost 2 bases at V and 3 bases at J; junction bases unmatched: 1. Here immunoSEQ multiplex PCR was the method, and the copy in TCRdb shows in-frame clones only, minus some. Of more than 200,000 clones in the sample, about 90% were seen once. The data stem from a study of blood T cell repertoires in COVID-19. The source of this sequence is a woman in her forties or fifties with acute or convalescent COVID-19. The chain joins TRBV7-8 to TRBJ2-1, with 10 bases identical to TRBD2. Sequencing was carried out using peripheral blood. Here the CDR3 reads CASSLIAGGYNEQFF. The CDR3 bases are TGTGCCAGCAGCTTAATAGCGGGGGGCTACAATGAGCAGTTCTTC.